The rows below give T cell receptor beta chains drawn from one sample of a study of radiotherapy plus CTLA-4 blockade in lung cancer. Using immunoSEQ multiplex PCR, the repertoire was profiled, and TCRdb retains in-frame clones only, with some absent. This table holds tens of thousands of clones, roughly 85% found once. The sequencing used peripheral blood, collected from a patient treated with radiotherapy plus ipilimumab. The receptors come from a human donor with non-small cell lung cancer who had a complete response to radiotherapy plus ipilimumab. Both conserved end residues are part of each CDR3. A D gene is named only where the DNA matches it firmly.

cdr3_aa v_call d_call
CASSLVFSQGEMNTEAFF TRBV5-6 NA
CAIRNRGKDEAFF TRBV10-3 TRBD1
CASSEGGRGLGPQHF TRBV2 TRBD1
CASSLQGRTEAFF TRBV12-5 NA
CASSQSKGLEQFF TRBV18 NA
CASSPLDGVQETQYF TRBV18 NA
CASSGAGRGKDQPQHF TRBV19 TRBD1
CATSGLAGGNTGELFF TRBV19 TRBD2
CSVVRDTQYF TRBV29-1 NA
CASSTTGTHEQYF TRBV7-9 TRBD1